The sequence of this TCR beta chain was determined in a study of naive and memory T cell subsets. General study points: In CD4 and CD8 cells, diversity dropped from naive through EMRA. No ground truth validated the naive and memory repertoire findings. A few larger clonotypes appeared in naive repertoires, especially CD8, possibly memory cells re-expressing CD45RA.

In its sample, this clonotype was seen a few times. As yet, its antigen is unknown. Two oligonucleotides, mixed equimolar, formed the beta constant-region primer covering TRBC1 and TRBC2. Ligation attached a single-stranded oligonucleotide with a 12-nucleotide UMI and the SP2 primer to the cDNA 3' end. TCRdb re-analysed the UMI-ligation and nested PCR reads in MiXCR, keeping a single row per CDR3 protein. Here the sample spans 120,000 to 150,000 distinct CDR3 sequences, around 15% being singletons. In germline, CDR1 is SGHRS, CDR2 YFSETQ. CDR3 length equals 13 residues. V lost 0 bases and J lost 6, with 10 bases in between.

The gene calls are TRBV5-1 and TRBJ2-7; D gene unclear. Source material: naive CD4+ T cells from blood. The receptor was isolated from a human donor in good health. The CDR3 DNA reads as TGCGCCAGCAGCTTGGGGGGATCTGGCGAGCAGTACTTC. Translating gives CASSLGGSGEQYF.